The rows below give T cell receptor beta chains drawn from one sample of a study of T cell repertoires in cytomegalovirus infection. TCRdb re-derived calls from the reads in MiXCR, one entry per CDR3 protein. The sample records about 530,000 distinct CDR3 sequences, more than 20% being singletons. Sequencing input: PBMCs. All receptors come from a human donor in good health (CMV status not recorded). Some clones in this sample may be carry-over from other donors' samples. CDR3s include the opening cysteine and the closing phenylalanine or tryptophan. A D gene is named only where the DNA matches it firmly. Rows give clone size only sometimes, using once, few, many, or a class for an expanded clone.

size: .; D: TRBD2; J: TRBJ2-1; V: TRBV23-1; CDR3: CASVGTSGKLVYNEQFF; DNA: TGCGCCAGCGTAGGGACTAGCGGGAAATTAGTCTACAATGAGCAGTTCTTC
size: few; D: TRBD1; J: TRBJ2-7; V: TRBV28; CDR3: CASSSAGTGAYEQYF; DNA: TGTGCCAGCAGTTCGGCCGGGACAGGGGCCTACGAGCAGTACTTC
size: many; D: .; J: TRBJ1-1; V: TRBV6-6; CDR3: CASSQQMIGTEAFF; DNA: TGTGCCAGCAGTCAACAGATGATTGGCACTGAAGCTTTCTTT
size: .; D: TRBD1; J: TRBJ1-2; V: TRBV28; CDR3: CASSLYGTGAFYGYTF; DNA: TGTGCCAGCAGTTTATACGGGACAGGGGCCTTCTATGGCTACACCTTC
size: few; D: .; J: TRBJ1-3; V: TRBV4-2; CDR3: CASSQVQDSGNTIYF; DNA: TGTGCCAGCAGCCAAGTTCAGGACTCGGGAAACACCATATATTTT
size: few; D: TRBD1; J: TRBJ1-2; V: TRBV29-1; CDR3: CSGGQGDYGYTF; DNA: TGCAGCGGGGGACAGGGGGACTATGGCTACACCTTC
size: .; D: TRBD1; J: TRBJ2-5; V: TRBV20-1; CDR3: CSARPLRQGSETQYF; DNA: TGCAGTGCCAGACCGTTACGACAGGGGTCAGAGACCCAGTACTTC
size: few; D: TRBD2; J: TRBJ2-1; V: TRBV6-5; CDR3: CASSPAGGRSYNEQFF; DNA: TGTGCCAGCAGCCCAGCGGGAGGGCGGTCCTACAATGAGCAGTTCTTC
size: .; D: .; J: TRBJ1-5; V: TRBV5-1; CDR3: CASSQGPQPHQPQHF; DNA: TGCGCCAGCAGCCAGGGGCCCCAACCCCATCAGCCCCAGCATTTT
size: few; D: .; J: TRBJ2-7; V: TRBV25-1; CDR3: CASGTGASRREQYF; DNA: TGTGCCAGCGGGACGGGGGCTTCCCGTCGCGAGCAGTACTTC
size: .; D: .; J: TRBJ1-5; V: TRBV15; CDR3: CATTGAGNQPQHF; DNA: TGTGCCACCACAGGGGCTGGCAATCAGCCCCAGCATTTT
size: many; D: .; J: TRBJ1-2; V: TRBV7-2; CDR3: CASSLGGELVVVYGYTF; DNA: TGTGCCAGCAGCTTAGGGGGAGAACTAGTAGTAGTCTATGGCTACACCTTC
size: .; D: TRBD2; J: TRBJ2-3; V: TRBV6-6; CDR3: CASSYHLAVGTDTQYF; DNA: TGTGCCAGCAGTTATCACCTAGCGGTGGGCACAGATACGCAGTATTTT
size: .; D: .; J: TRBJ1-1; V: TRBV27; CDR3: CASSFYGNTEAFF; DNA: TGTGCCAGCAGTTTTTATGGGAACACTGAAGCTTTCTTT
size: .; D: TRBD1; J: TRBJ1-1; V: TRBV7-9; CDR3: CASSHTGGTEAFF; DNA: TGTGCCAGCAGCCACACAGGGGGCACTGAAGCTTTCTTT
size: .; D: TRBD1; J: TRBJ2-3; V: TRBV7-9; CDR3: CASSYRDSPDTQYF; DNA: TGTGCCAGCAGCTACAGGGACAGTCCAGATACGCAGTATTTT
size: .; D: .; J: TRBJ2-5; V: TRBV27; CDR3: CASSFFPRETQYF; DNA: TGTGCCAGCAGTTTCTTCCCTCGGGAGACCCAGTACTTC
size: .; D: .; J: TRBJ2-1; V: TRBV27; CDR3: CASCFSGTTLLDEQFF; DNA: TGTGCCAGCTGTTTTAGCGGTACTACGCTGTTAGATGAGCAGTTCTTC
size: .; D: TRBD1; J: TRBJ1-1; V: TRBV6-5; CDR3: CASSYIDRGLTEAFF; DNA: TGTGCCAGCAGTTACATCGACAGGGGCCTCACTGAAGCTTTCTTT
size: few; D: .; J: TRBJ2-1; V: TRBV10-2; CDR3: CARPLGTRLQFF; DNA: TGCGCCAGACCATTGGGGACAAGGCTTCAGTTCTTC
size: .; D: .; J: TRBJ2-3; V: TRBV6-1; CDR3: CASSGVRTDTQYF; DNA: TGTGCCAGCAGTGGGGTCCGCACAGATACGCAGTATTTT
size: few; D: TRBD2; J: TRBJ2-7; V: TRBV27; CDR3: CASATSGRGWEQYF; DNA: TGTGCCAGCGCGACTAGCGGGAGGGGTTGGGAGCAGTACTTC